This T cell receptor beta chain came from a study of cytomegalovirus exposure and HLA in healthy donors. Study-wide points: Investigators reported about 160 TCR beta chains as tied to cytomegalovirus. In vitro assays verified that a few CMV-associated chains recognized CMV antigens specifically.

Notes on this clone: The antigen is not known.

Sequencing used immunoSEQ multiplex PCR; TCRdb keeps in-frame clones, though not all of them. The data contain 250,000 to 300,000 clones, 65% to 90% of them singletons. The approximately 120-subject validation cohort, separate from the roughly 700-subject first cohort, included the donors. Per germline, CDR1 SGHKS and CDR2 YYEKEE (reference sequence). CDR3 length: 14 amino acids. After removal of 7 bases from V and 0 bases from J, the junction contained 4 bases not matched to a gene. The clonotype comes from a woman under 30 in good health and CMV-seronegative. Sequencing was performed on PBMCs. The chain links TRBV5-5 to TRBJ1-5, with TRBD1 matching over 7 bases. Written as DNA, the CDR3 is TGTGCCAGCGCGCGGGACAGTAGCAATCAGCCCCAGCATTTT. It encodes CASARDSSNQPQHF.